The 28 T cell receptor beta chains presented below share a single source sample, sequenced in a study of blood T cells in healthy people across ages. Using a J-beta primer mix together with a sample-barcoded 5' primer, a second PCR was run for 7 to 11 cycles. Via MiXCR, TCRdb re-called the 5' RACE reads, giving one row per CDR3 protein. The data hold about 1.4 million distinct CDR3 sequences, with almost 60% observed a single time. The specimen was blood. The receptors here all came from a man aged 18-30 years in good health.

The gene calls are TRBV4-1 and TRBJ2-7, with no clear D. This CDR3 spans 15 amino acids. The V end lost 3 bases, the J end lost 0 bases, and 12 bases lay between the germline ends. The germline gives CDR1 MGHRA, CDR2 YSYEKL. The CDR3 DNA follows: TGCGCCAGCAGCCACGCTTGGACGGGCTCCTACGAGCAGTACTTC. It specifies CASSHAWTGSYEQYF.

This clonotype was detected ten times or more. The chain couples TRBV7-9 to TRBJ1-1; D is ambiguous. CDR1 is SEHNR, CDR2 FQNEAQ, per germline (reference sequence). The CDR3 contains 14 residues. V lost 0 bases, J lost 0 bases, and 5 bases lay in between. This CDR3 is CASSLARLNTEAFF. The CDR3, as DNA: TGTGCCAGCAGCTTAGCGAGGCTGAACACTGAAGCTTTCTTT.

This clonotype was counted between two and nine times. Here the CDR3 reads CASSPGQGRDTQYF. The CDR3 DNA is TGTGCCAGCAGCCCCGGACAGGGACGAGATACGCAGTATTTT. This chain connects TRBV5-5 to TRBJ2-3; 8 bases map to TRBD1. The ends lost 4 bases at V and 5 bases at J; junction bases unmatched: 6. The CDR3 contains 14 residues. In germline, CDR1 is SGHKS, CDR2 YYEKEE (reference sequence). Complete variable domain (other parts from reference TRBV5-5 and TRBJ2-3): DAGVTQSPTHLIKTRGQQVTLRCSPISGHKSVSWYQQVLGQGPQFIFQYYEKEERGRGNFPDRFSARQFPNYSSELNVNALLLGDSALYLCASSPGQGRDTQYFGPGTRLTVL.

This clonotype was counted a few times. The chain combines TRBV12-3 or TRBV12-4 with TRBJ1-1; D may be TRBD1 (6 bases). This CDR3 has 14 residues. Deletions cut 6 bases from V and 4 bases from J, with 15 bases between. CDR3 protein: CASSPTGQVTEAFF. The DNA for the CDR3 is TGTGCCAGCAGCCCCACAGGGCAGGTCACTGAAGCTTTCTTT.

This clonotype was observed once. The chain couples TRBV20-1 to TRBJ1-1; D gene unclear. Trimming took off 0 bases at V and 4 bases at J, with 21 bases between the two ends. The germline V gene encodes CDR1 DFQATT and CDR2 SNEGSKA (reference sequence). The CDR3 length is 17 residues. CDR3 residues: CSARDQAEPGTSTEAFF. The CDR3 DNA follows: TGCAGTGCTAGAGATCAGGCGGAGCCAGGAACCAGCACTGAAGCTTTCTTT.

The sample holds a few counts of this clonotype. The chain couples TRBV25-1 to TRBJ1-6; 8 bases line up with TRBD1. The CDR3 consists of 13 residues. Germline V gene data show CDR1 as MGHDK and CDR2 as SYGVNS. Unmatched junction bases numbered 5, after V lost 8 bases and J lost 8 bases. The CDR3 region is CASGIQGDSPLHF. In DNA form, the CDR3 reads TGTGCCAGCGGGATACAGGGGGATTCACCCCTCCACTTT.

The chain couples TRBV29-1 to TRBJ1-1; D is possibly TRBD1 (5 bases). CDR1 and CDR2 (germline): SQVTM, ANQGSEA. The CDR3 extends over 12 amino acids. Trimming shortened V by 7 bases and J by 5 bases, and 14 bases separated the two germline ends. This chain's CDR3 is CSASGGGTEAFF. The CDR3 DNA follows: TGCAGCGCCTCCGGGGGGGGGACTGAAGCTTTCTTT.

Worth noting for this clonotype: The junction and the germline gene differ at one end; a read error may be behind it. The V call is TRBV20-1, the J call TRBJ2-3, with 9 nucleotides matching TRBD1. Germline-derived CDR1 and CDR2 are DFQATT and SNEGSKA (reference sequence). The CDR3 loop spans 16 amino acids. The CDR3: CSARESSGQGTDTRYF. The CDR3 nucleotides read TGCAGTGCTAGAGAATCTTCGGGACAGGGAACAGATACGCGGTATTTT.

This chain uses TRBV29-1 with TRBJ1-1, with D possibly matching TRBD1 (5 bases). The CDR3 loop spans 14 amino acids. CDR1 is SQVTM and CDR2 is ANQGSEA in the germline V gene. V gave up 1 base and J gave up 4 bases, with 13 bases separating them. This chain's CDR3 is CSVEGRQGVTEAFF. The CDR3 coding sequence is TGCAGCGTTGAAGGGCGGCAGGGCGTCACTGAAGCTTTCTTT.

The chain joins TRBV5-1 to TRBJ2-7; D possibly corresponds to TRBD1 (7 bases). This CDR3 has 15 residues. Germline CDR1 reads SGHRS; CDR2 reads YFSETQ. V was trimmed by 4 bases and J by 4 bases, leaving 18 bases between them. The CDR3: CASSDWTGRGYEQYF. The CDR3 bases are TGCGCCAGCAGCGATTGGACAGGCCGGGGGTACGAGCAGTACTTC.

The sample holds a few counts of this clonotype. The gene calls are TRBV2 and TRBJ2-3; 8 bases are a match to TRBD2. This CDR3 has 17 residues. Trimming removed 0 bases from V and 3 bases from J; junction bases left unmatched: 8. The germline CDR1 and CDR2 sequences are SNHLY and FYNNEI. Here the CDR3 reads CASSEAGGSGTTDTQYF. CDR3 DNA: TGTGCCAGCAGTGAAGCCGGGGGTAGCGGGACTACAGATACGCAGTATTTT.

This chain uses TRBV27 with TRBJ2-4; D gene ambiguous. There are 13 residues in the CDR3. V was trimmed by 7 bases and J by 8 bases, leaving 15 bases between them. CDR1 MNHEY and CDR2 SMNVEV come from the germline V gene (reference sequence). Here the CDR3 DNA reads TGTGCCAGCAATACGGTACCTGGGGACATTCAGTACTTC. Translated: CASNTVPGDIQYF.

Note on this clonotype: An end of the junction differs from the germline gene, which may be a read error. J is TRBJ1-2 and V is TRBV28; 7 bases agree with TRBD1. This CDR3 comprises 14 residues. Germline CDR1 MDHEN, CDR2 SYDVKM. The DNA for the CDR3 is TGTGCCAGCACTTTAGACAGGGTCCTAAATGGCTACACCTTC. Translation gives CASTLDRVLNGYTF.

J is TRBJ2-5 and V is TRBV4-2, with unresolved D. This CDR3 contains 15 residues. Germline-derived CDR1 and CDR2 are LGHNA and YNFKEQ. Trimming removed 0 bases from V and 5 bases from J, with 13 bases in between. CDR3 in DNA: TGTGCCAGCAGCCAAGATGGAACGGTGGGGGAGACCCAGTACTTC. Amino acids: CASSQDGTVGETQYF.

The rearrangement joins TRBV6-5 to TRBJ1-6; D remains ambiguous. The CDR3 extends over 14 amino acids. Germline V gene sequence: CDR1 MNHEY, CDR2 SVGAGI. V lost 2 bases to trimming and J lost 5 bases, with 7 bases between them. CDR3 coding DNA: TGTGCCAGCAGTTACCGACTACATAATTCACCCCTCCACTTT. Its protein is CASSYRLHNSPLHF.

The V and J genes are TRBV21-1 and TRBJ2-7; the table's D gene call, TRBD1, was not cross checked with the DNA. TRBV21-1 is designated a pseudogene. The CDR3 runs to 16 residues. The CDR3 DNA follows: TGTGCCAGCAGCCCCCAGCCGGGACAGGGATCATACGAGCAGTACTTC. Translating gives CASSPQPGQGSYEQYF.

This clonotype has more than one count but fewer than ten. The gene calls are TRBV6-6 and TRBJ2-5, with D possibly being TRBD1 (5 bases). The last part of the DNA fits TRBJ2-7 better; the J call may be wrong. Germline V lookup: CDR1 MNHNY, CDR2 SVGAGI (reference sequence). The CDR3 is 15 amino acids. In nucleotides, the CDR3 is TGTGCCAGCAGTTACTCGTTCCGCAGGGTCTACGAGCAGTACTTC. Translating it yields CASSYSFRRVYEQYF.

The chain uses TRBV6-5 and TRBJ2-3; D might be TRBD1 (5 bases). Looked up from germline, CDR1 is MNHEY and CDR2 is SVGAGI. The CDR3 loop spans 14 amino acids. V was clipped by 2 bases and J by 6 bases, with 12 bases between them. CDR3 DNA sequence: TGTGCCAGCAGTTACGGTGGGGCAGAGGATACGCAGTATTTT. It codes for CASSYGGAEDTQYF.

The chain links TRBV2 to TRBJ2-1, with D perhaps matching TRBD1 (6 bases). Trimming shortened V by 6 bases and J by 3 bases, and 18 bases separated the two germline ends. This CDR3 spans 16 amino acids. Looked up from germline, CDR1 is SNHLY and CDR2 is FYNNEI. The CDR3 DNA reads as TGTGCCAGCAGGGCGTCGGGGACAACCCTCTACAATGAGCAGTTCTTC. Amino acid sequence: CASRASGTTLYNEQFF.

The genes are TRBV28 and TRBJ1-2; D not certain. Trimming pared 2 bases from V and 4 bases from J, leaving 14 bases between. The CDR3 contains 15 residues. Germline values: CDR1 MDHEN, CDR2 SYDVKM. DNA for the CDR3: TGTGCCAGCAGTTTAGAATCGGCTACGGCCTATGGCTACACCTTC. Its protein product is CASSLESATAYGYTF.

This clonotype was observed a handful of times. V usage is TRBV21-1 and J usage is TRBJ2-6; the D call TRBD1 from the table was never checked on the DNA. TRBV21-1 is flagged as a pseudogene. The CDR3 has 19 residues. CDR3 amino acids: CASSIPPAGGDSGANVLTF. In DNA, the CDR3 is TGTGCCAGCAGCATACCACCTGCAGGGGGCGACTCTGGGGCCAACGTCCTGACTTTC.

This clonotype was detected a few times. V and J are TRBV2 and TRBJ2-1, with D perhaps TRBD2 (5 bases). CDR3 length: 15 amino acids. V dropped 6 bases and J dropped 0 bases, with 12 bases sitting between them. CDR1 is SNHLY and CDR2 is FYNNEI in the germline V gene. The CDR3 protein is CASSGVGGSYNEQFF. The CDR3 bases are TGTGCCAGCAGCGGGGTAGGTGGCTCCTACAATGAGCAGTTCTTC.

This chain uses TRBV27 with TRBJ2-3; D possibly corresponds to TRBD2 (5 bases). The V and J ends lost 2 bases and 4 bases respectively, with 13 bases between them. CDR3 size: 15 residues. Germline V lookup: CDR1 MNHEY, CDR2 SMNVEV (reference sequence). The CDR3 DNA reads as TGTGCCAGCAGTTTAAGCGCCGGGGTCCCAGATACGCAGTATTTT. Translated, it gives CASSLSAGVPDTQYF.

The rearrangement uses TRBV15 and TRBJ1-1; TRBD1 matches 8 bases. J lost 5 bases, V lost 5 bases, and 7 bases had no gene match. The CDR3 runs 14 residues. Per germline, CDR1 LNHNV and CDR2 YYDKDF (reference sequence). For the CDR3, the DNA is TGTGCCACCAGCGGAGGACAGGGTTGGACTGAAGCTTTCTTT. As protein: CATSGGQGWTEAFF.

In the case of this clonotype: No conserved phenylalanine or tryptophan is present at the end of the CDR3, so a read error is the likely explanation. The CDR3, as DNA: TGTGCCAGCAGCCAAGAAGGCACTACCACCGGGGAGCTGTTTTCT. Translation gives CASSQEGTTTGELFS. The rearrangement uses TRBV4-2 and TRBJ2-2; D call uncertain. Between the trimmed V and J ends, which lost 0 bases and 4 bases, there was a span of 9 bases. This CDR3 contains 15 residues. Looked up from germline, CDR1 is LGHNA and CDR2 is YNFKEQ.

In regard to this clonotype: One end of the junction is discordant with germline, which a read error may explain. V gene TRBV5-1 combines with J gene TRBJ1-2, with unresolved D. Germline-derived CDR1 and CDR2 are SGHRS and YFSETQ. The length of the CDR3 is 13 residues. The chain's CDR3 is CASSSRTVYGYTF. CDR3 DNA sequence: TGCGCCAGCAGCAGCCGGACGGTCTATGGTTACACCTTC.

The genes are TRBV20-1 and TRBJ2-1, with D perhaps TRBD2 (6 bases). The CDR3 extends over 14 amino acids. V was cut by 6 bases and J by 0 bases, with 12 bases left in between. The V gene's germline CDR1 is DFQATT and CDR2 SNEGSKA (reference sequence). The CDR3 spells CSAIADSSYNEQFF. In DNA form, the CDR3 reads TGCAGTGCCATAGCGGACTCCTCCTACAATGAGCAGTTCTTC.

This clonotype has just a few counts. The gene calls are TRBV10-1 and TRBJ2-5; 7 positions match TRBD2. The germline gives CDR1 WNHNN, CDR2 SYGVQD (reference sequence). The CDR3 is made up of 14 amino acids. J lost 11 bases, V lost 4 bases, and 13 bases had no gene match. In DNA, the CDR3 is TGCGCCAGCAGTGGAACCGGGACGGCGGGGGAGCAGTACTTC. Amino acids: CASSGTGTAGEQYF.